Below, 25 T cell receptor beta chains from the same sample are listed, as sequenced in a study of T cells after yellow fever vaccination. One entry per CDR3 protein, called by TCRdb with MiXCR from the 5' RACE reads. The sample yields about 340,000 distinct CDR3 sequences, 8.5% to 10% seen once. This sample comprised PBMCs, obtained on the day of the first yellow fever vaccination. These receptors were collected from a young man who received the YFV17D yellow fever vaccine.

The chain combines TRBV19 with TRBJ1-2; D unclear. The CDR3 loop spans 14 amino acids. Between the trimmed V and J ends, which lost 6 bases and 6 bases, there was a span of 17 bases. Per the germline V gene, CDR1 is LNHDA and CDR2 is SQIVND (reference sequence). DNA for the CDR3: TGTGCCAGTAGCCGAAAGGGAAATACACATGGCTACACCTTC. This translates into CASSRKGNTHGYTF.

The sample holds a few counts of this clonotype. CDR3 bases: TGTGCCTGGAGCCAGGACACCGGGGAGCTGTTTTTT. Translated, it gives CAWSQDTGELFF. V usage is TRBV30 and J usage is TRBJ2-2; D is unresolved. The V end was cut by 3 bases, the J end by 3 bases, with 5 bases between. CDR1 is GTSNPN and CDR2 is SVGIG in the germline V gene (reference sequence). The CDR3 sequence is 12 residues long.

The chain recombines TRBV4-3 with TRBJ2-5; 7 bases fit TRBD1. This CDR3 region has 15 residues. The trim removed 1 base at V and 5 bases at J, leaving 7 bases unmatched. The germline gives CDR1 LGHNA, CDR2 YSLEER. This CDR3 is CASSQGDREGETQYF. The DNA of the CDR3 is TGCGCCAGCAGCCAAGGGGACAGAGAAGGGGAGACCCAGTACTTC.

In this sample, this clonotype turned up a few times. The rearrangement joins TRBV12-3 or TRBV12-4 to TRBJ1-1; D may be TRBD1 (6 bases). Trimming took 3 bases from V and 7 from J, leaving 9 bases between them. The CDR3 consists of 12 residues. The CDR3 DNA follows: TGTGCCAGCAGTTTTGGGACATTTGAAGCTTTCTTT. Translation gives CASSFGTFEAFF.

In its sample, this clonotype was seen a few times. The CDR3 region is CASSTQGATEAFF. CDR3 bases: TGTGCCAGCAGCACACAGGGGGCCACTGAAGCTTTCTTT. The gene calls are TRBV7-2 and TRBJ1-1; 9 nucleotides match TRBD1. The CDR3 loop spans 13 amino acids. From germline, CDR1 is SGHTA and CDR2 FQGNSA. The junction had 2 bases not matched to a gene; V was cut back by 5 bases and J by 4 bases.

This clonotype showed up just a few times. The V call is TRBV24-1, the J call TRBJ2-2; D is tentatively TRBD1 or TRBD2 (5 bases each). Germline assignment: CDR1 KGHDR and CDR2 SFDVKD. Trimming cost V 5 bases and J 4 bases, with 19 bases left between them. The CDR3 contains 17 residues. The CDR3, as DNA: TGTGCCACCAGTGCGGCTACGGGGCAGGGTGGCACCGGGGAGCTGTTTTTT. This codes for CATSAATGQGGTGELFF.

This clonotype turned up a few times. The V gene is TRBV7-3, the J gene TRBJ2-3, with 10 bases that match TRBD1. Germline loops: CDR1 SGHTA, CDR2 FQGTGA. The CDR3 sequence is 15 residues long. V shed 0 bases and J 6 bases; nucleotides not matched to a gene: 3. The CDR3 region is CASSLTTGGSDTQYF. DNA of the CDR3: TGTGCCAGCAGCTTAACGACAGGGGGCAGCGATACGCAGTATTTT.

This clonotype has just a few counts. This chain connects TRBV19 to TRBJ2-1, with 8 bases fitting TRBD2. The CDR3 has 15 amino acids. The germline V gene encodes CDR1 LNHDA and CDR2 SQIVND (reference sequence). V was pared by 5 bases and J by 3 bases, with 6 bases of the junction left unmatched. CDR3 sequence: CASSPGGGHYNEQFF. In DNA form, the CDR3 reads TGTGCCAGTAGTCCTGGCGGGGGGCACTACAATGAGCAGTTCTTC.

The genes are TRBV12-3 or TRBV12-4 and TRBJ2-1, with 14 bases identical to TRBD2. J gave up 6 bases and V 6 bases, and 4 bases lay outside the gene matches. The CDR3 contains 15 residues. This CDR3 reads CASSPGLAGVNEQFF. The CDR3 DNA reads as TGTGCCAGCAGCCCGGGACTAGCGGGGGTCAATGAGCAGTTCTTC.

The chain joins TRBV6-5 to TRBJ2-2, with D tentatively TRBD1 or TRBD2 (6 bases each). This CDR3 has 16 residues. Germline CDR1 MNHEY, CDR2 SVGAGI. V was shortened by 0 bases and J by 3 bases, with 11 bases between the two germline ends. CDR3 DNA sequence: TGTGCCAGCAGTTACTCCCCGGGGGCGGACACCGGGGAGCTGTTTTTT. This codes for CASSYSPGADTGELFF.

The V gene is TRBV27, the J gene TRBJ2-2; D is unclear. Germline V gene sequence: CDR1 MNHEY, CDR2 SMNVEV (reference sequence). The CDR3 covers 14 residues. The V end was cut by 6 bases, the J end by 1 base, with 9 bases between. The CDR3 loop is CASSAIMNTGELFF. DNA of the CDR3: TGTGCCAGCAGCGCCATAATGAACACCGGGGAGCTGTTTTTT.

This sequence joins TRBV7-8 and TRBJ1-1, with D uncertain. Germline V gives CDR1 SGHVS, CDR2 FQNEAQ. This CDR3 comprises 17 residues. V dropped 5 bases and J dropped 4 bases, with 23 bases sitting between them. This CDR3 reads CASSLSPPESRFTEAFF. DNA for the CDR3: TGTGCCAGCAGCCTCTCTCCCCCGGAATCTAGATTCACTGAAGCTTTCTTT.

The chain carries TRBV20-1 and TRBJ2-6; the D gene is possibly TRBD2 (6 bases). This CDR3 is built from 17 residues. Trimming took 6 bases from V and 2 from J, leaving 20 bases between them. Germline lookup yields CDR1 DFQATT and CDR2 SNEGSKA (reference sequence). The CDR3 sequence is CSALNYGGLAGANVLTF. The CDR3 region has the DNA TGCAGTGCGCTCAACTACGGAGGGTTGGCTGGGGCCAACGTCCTGACTTTC.

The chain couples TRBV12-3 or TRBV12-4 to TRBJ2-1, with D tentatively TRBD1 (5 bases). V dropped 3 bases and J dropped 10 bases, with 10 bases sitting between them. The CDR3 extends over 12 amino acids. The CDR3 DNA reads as TGTGCCAGCAGTTTTCAGACAGCAGAGCAGTTCTTC. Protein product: CASSFQTAEQFF.

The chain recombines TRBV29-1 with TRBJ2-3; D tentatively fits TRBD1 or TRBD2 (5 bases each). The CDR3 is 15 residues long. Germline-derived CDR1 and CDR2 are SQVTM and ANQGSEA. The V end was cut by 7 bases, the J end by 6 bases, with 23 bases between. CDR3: CSALGTVMNPDTQYF. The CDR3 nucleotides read TGCAGCGCCCTCGGGACGGTGATGAACCCCGATACGCAGTATTTT.

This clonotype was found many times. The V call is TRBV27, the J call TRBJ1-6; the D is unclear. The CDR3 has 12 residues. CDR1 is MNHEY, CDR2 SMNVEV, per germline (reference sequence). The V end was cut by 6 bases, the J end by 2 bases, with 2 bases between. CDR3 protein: CASSPYNSPLHF. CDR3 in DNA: TGTGCCAGCAGCCCCTATAATTCACCCCTCCACTTT.

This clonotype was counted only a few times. CDR3 in amino acids: CATSSLQGMYQPQHF. CDR3 in DNA: TGTGCCACCAGCAGCCTACAGGGGATGTATCAGCCCCAGCATTTT. The chain combines TRBV15 with TRBJ1-5; 7 bases fit TRBD1. Germline assignment: CDR1 LNHNV and CDR2 YYDKDF (reference sequence). The CDR3 runs 15 residues. Unmatched junction bases numbered 7, after V lost 3 bases and J lost 5 bases.

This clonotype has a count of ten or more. The CDR3 DNA is TGTGCCAGCAGCAGTATTGCAGCTAACTATGGCTACACCTTC. Protein: CASSSIAANYGYTF. V gene TRBV5-4 combines with J gene TRBJ1-2; D uncertain. This CDR3 comprises 14 residues. Germline CDR1 SGHNT, CDR2 YYREEE (reference sequence). V lost 4 bases and J lost 0, with 10 bases in between.

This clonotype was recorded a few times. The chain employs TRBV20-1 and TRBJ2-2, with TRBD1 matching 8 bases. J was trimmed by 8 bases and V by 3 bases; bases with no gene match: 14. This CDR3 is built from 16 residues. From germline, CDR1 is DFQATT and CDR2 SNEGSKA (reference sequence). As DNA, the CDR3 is TGCAGTGCTAGTGAACTCGGACAGGGATACTCGGGGGAGCTGTTTTTT. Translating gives CSASELGQGYSGELFF.

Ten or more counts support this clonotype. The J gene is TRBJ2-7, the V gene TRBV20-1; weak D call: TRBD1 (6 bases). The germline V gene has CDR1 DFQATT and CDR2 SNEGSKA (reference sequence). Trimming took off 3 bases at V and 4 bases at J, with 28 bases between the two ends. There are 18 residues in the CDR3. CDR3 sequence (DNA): TGCAGTGCTAGCGGCGTTCCGGGACATCACGTTGGGGCTTACGAGCAGTACGTC. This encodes CSASGVPGHHVGAYEQYV.

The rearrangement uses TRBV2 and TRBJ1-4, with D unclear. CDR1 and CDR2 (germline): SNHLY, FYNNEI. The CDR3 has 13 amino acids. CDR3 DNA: TGTACCTTCAGAGCAGTCGTCAATGAAAAACTGTTTTTT. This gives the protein CTFRAVVNEKLFF.

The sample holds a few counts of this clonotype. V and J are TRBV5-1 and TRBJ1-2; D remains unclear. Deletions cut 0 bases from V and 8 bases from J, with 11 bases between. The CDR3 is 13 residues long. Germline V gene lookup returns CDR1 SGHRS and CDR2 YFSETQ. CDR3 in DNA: TGCGCCAGCAGCTTGGTGGGCAGTCGGGGCTACACCTTC. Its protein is CASSLVGSRGYTF.

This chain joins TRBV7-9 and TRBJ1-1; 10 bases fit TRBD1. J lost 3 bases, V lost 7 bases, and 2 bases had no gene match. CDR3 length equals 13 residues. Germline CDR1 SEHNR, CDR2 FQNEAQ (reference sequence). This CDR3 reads CASMTGGYTEAFF. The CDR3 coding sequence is TGTGCCAGCATGACAGGGGGCTACACTGAAGCTTTCTTT.

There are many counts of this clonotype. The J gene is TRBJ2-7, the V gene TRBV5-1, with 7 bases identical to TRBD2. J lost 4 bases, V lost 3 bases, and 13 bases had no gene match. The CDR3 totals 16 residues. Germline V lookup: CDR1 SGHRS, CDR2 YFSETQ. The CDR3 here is CASSSEPGPGGYEQYF. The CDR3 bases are TGCGCCAGCAGCTCAGAACCGGGACCGGGGGGATACGAGCAGTACTTC.

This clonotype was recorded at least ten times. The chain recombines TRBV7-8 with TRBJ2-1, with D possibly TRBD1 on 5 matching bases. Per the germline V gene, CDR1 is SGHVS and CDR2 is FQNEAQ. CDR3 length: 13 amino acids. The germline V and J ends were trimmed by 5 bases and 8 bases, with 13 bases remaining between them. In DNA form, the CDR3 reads TGTGCCAGCAGCCTGGGGCCAAGAGATGAGCAGTTCTTC. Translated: CASSLGPRDEQFF.